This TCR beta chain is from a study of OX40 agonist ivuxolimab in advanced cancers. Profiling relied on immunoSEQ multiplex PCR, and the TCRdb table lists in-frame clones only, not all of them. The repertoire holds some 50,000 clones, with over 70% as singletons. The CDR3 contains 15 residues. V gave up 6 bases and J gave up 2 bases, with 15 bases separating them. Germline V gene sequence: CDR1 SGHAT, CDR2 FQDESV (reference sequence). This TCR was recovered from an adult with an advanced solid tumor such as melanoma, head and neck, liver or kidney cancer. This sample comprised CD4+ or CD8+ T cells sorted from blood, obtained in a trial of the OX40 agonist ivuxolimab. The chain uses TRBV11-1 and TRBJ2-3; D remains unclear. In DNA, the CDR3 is TGTGCCAGCAGAACAGCCTCCACCAACACAGATACGCAGTATTTT. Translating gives CASRTASTNTDTQYF.